This T cell receptor (beta chain) was identified in a study of CD8 T cells in ankylosing spondylitis. General observations from the study: In ankylosing spondylitis blood, a motif of roughly eight highly homologous TCR beta variants appeared characteristic.

The authors made TCR beta libraries by quantitative 5'-RACE with molecular barcodes. TCRdb reprocessed the 5' RACE reads with MiXCR, giving one entry per CDR3 protein. The sample shows around 440,000 distinct CDR3 sequences, under 20% of them seen only once. Of note for this clonotype: Its target is not known.

The CDR3 extends over 16 amino acids. Trimming left V 0 bases short and J 4 bases short, with 16 bases between. Per germline, CDR1 MGHRA and CDR2 YSYEKL. Sample: blood, either unsorted or a sorted T cell fraction (not recorded which). The TCR comes from a male donor with ankylosing spondylitis. The J gene is TRBJ2-7, the V gene TRBV4-1, with D possibly being TRBD2 (6 bases). The DNA for the CDR3 is TGCGCCAGCAGCCAAGAGATCCGGGAGAGAGGGTACGAGCAGTACTTC. It translates to CASSQEIRERGYEQYF.